These 14 T cell receptor beta chains share one sample of origin, sequenced in a study of identical twins (dated by TCRdb to about 2016). Library preparation employed 5' RACE. The sequencer was an Illumina HiSeq 2000. TCRdb redid the processing of the public reads, applying fastp at Q25 and MiXCR, and retained in-frame beta chains. Identical CDR3 proteins give one entry, which carries the most common genes and DNA. The sample profile shows approximately 260,000 distinct CDR3 sequences; 11% to 15% of them were found once. Of the sample, approximately 8.8% is held by the ten largest clones. Sequenced material: memory (CD45RO+) T cells sorted from blood. Interpreted using the paper, the cell subset or site label stands for: CD45RO+ enriched T cells. The source of these receptors is a woman younger than 35 in good health.

This clonotype was counted a few times. The chain uses TRBV3-1 and TRBJ1-6; D unclear. The CDR3 totals 13 residues. CDR1 is LGHDT, CDR2 YNNKEL, per germline (reference sequence). Trimming stripped 3 bases from V and 7 bases from J, with 7 bases between. CDR3 nucleotides: TGTGCCAGCAGCCAGTCAACGAATTCACCCCTCCACTTT. It translates to CASSQSTNSPLHF.

This chain uses TRBV5-1 with TRBJ2-2, with D hard to call. Trimming stripped 3 bases from V and 0 bases from J, with 12 bases between. Germline values: CDR1 SGHRS, CDR2 YFSETQ. The CDR3 contains 16 residues. The CDR3 bases are TGCGCCAGCAGCTGGAGTGGACGGCCGAACACCGGGGAGCTGTTTTTT. This sequence encodes CASSWSGRPNTGELFF.

The table lists this clonotype with many counts. The chain has TRBV27 and TRBJ2-7, with TRBD1 matching 10 bases. The V gene end was trimmed by 8 bases and the J gene end by 1 base; junction bases not matched to a gene: 11. Germline loops: CDR1 MNHEY, CDR2 SMNVEV (reference sequence). The CDR3 has 16 amino acids. For the CDR3, the DNA is TGTGCCAGCTCATCACCCCGGGGACAGGGGTCCTACGAGCAGTACTTC. Its protein product is CASSSPRGQGSYEQYF.

V is TRBV20-1 and J is TRBJ2-3, with TRBD2 identical over 10 bases. CDR3 length: 15 amino acids. Germline V gene data show CDR1 as DFQATT and CDR2 as SNEGSKA (reference sequence). The V and J ends lost 3 bases and 2 bases, in that order; junction bases with no gene match: 5. The CDR3 loop is CSASGLAVITDTQYF. The CDR3 DNA reads as TGCAGTGCTAGCGGACTAGCGGTCATCACAGATACGCAGTATTTT.

This clonotype was observed a few times. V and J are TRBV20-1 and TRBJ1-1; TRBD1 matches 7 bases. Germline values: CDR1 DFQATT, CDR2 SNEGSKA (reference sequence). V was clipped by 2 bases and J by 10 bases; unmatched bases: 7. This CDR3 comprises 12 residues. The CDR3 DNA is TGCAGTGCTAGAATTGGCCAGGGGGGAGCTTTCTTT. Its protein is CSARIGQGGAFF.

The chain employs TRBV7-9 and TRBJ2-1, with D tentatively TRBD2 (5 bases). The length of the CDR3 is 12 residues. The V gene's germline CDR1 is SEHNR and CDR2 FQNEAQ (reference sequence). V lost 6 bases, J lost 9 bases, and 12 bases lay in between. CDR3 protein: CASRRPGSEQFF. The CDR3 nucleotides read TGTGCCAGCAGGCGGCCGGGGAGTGAGCAGTTCTTC.

This clonotype was counted a few times. The chain is built from TRBV20-1 and TRBJ2-1, with no clear D. The CDR3 totals 16 residues. Germline values: CDR1 DFQATT, CDR2 SNEGSKA (reference sequence). V lost 1 base and J lost 5, with 18 bases in between. CDR3 region: CSARGVLLGMNNEQFF. The DNA of the CDR3 is TGCAGTGCTAGAGGGGTACTTTTAGGGATGAACAATGAGCAGTTCTTC.

The V call is TRBV12-3 or TRBV12-4, the J call TRBJ2-5; 11 bases agree with TRBD2. The CDR3 totals 19 residues. V lost 11 bases, J lost 5 bases, and 25 bases stayed unmatched. The CDR3 protein is CAFCLYGLSGRASGETQYF. The CDR3 nucleotides are TGTGCCTTCTGTTTATACGGTCTTAGCGGGAGGGCCTCGGGGGAGACCCAGTACTTC.

The chain carries TRBV7-9 and TRBJ2-2, with a possible D match to TRBD2 (6 bases). V lost 2 bases to trimming and J lost 4 bases, with 14 bases between them. Germline-derived CDR1 and CDR2 are SEHNR and FQNEAQ (reference sequence). CDR3 length: 16 amino acids. The CDR3 region has the DNA TGTGCCAGCAGCTTACCCTACCCCGGGAGCACCGGGGAGCTGTTTTTT. This translates into CASSLPYPGSTGELFF.

The chain carries TRBV18 and TRBJ2-7; D call uncertain. Trimming stripped 6 bases from V and 5 bases from J, with 14 bases between. This CDR3 is 13 amino acids long. Germline V gene sequence: CDR1 KGHSH, CDR2 LQKENI. As DNA, the CDR3 is TGTGCCAGCTCGGTCGGGCACCAGGACGAGCAGTACTTC. Protein product: CASSVGHQDEQYF.

This clonotype was detected many times. The CDR3 nucleotides are TGTGCCGTGACGGGGCTAGCGGGAAAAGATGAGCAGTTCTTC. Amino acid sequence: CAVTGLAGKDEQFF. This rearrangement joins TRBV12-3 or TRBV12-4 to TRBJ2-1; TRBD2 matches at 9 bases. This CDR3 spans 14 amino acids. V lost 11 bases to trimming and J lost 8 bases; unmatched junction nucleotides: 13.

A word on this clonotype: One junction end disagrees with the germline gene, perhaps due to a read error. V is TRBV12-3 or TRBV12-4 and J is TRBJ2-1; TRBD2 matches 13 bases. The CDR3 is 14 amino acids. CDR3 nucleotides: TGTGCCAGCAGTTCCGGGACTAGCGGGAATGATCAGTTCTTC. Translated, it gives CASSSGTSGNDQFF.

This clonotype came up a few times. This chain links TRBV20-1 with TRBJ2-7, with 8 bases that match TRBD1. This CDR3 is built from 11 residues. CDR1 DFQATT and CDR2 SNEGSKA come from the germline V gene (reference sequence). Trimming removed 6 bases from V and 7 bases from J; junction bases left unmatched: 5. This chain's CDR3 is CSAPQGDEQYF. DNA of the CDR3: TGCAGTGCCCCACAGGGGGATGAGCAGTACTTC.

This clonotype was recorded a few times. The chain recombines TRBV20-1 with TRBJ2-1; 8 positions match TRBD2. V dropped 0 bases and J dropped 4; count of bases not matched to a gene: 5. The CDR3 has 15 residues. Germline lookup yields CDR1 DFQATT and CDR2 SNEGSKA (reference sequence). The CDR3 DNA reads TGCAGTGCTAGAGATCTCAGCGGGGGTTACAATGAGCAGTTCTTC. This codes for CSARDLSGGYNEQFF.